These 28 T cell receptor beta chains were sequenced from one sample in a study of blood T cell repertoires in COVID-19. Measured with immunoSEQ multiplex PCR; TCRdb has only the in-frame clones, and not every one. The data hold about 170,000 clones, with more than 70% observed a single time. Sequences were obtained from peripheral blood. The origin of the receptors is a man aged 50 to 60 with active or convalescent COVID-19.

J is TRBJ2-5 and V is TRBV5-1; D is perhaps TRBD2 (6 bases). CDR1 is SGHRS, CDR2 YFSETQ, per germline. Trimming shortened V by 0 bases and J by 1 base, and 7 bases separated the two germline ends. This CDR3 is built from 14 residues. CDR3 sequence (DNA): TGCGCCAGCAGCTTGGTAGCGGCCCAAGAGACCCAGTACTTC. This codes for CASSLVAAQETQYF.

In DNA, the CDR3 is TGTGCTAGTGGTATGGGACTTTATACGCAGTATTTT. Encoded protein: CASGMGLYTQYF. This rearrangement joins TRBV12-5 to TRBJ2-3, with D possibly being TRBD2 (6 bases). Trimming shortened V by 5 bases and J by 7 bases, and 10 bases separated the two germline ends. CDR1 LGHNT and CDR2 FRNRAP come from the germline V gene. The CDR3 totals 12 residues.

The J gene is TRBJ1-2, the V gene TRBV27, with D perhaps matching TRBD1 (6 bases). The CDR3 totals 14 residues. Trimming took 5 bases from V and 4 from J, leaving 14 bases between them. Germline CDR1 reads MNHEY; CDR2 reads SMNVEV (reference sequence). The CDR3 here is CASSTHTGSYGYTF. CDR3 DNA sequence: TGTGCCAGCAGTACTCACACAGGGTCCTATGGCTACACCTTC.

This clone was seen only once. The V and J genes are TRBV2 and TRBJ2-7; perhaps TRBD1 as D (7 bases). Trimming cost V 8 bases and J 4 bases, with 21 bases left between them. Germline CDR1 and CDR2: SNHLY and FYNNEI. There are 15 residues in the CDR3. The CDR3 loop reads CASGKGKGAGYEQYF. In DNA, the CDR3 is TGTGCCAGCGGAAAGGGAAAGGGGGCGGGGTACGAGCAGTACTTC. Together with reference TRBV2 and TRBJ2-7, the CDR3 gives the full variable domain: EPEVTQTPSHQVTQMGQEVILRCVPISNHLYFYWYRQILGQKVEFLVSFYNNEISEKSEIFDDQFSVERPDGSNFTLKIRSTKLEDSAMYFCASGKGKGAGYEQYFGPGTRLTVT.

The CDR3 reads CASSLRLAGGPRMQYF. The CDR3 DNA is TGTGCCAGCAGTCTTAGACTAGCGGGAGGCCCCAGGATGCAGTACTTC. V gene TRBV2 combines with J gene TRBJ2-7; 13 nucleotides agree with TRBD2. The CDR3 runs to 16 residues. The V gene end was trimmed by 5 bases and the J gene end by 9 bases; junction bases not matched to a gene: 13. Germline V gene lookup returns CDR1 SNHLY and CDR2 FYNNEI.

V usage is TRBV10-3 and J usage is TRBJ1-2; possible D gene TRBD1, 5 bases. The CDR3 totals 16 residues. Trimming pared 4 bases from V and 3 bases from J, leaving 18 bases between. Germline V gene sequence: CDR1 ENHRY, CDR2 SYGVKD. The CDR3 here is CAISAGREYQDYGYTF. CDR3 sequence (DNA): TGTGCCATCAGTGCGGGGCGGGAATACCAGGACTATGGCTACACCTTC.

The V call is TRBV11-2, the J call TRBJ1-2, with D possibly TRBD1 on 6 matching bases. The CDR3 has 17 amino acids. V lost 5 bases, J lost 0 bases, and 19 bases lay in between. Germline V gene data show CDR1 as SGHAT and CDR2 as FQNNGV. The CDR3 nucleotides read TGTGCCAGCAGCCACTACCGTAGGCAGGGGTCTAACTATGGCTACACCTTC. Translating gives CASSHYRRQGSNYGYTF.

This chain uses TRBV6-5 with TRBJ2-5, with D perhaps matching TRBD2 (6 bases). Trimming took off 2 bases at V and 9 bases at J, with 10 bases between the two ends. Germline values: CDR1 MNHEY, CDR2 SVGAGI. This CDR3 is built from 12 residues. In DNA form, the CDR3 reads TGTGCCAGCAGTTACCCTGGAGGGGCCCAGTACTTC. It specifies CASSYPGGAQYF.

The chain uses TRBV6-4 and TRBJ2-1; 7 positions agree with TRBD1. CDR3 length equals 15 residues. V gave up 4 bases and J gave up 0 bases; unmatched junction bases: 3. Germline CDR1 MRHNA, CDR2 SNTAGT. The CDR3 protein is CASSATGASYNEQFF. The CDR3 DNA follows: TGTGCCAGCAGTGCCACAGGGGCCTCCTACAATGAGCAGTTCTTC.

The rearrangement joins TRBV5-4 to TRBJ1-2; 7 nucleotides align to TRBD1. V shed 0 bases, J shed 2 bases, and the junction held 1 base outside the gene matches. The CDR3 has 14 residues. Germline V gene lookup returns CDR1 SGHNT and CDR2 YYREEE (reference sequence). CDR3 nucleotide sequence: TGTGCCAGCAGCTTGGAGGGGGCCAACTATGGCTACACCTTC. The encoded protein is CASSLEGANYGYTF. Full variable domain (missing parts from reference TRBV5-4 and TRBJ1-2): ETGVTQSPTHLIKTRGQQVTLRCSSQSGHNTVSWYQQALGQGPQFIFQYYREEENGRGNFPPRFSGLQFPNYSSELNVNALELDDSALYLCASSLEGANYGYTFGSGTRLTVV.

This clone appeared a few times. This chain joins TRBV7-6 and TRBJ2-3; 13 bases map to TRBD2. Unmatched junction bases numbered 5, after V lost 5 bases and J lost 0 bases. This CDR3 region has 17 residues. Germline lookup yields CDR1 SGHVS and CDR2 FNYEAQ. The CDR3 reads CASSRLAGGPSTDTQYF. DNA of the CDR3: TGTGCCAGCAGCCGACTAGCGGGAGGCCCCAGCACAGATACGCAGTATTTT. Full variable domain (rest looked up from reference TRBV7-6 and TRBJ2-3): GAGVSQSPRYKVTKRGQDVALRCDPISGHVSLYWYRQALGQGPEFLTYFNYEAQQDKSGLPNDRFSAERPEGSISTLTIQRTEQRDSAMYRCASSRLAGGPSTDTQYFGPGTRLTVL.

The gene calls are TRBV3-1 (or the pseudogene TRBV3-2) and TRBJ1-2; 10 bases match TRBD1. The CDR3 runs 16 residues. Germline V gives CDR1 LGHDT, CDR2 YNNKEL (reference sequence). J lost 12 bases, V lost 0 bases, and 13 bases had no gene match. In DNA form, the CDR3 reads TGTGCCAGCAGCCAAGAAGCCCACCGGACAGGGGGAATTAACACCTTC. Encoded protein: CASSQEAHRTGGINTF.

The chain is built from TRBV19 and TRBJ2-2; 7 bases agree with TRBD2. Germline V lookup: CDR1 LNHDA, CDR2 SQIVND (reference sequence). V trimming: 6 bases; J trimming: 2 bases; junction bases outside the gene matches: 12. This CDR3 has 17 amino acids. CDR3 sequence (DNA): TGTGCCAGTAGCCACAACGGGGAGGGGCTAAACACCGGGGAGCTGTTTTTT. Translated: CASSHNGEGLNTGELFF.

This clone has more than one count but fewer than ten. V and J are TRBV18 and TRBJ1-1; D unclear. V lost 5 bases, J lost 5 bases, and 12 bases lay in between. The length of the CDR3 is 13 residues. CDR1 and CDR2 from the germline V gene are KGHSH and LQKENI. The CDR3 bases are TGTGCCAGCTCATCCATTAGTTGGACTGAAGCTTTCTTT. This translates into CASSSISWTEAFF.

The CDR3 region is CATLADTGELFF. The CDR3 DNA reads as TGTGCCACCCTAGCGGACACCGGGGAGCTGTTTTTT. The chain is built from TRBV15 and TRBJ2-2, with 7 bases aligning to TRBD2. The CDR3 has 12 residues. The junction had 0 bases not matched to a gene; V was cut back by 8 bases and J by 3 bases. Germline-derived CDR1 and CDR2 are LNHNV and YYDKDF (reference sequence).

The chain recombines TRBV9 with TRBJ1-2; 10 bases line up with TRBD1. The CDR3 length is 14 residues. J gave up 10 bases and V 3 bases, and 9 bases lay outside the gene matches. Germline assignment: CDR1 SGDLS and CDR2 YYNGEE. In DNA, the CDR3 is TGTGCCAGCAGCGAACGACAGGGGGCTGAGGCCTACACCTTC. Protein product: CASSERQGAEAYTF. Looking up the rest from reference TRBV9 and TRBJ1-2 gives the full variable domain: DSGVTQTPKHLITATGQRVTLRCSPRSGDLSVYWYQQSLDQGLQFLIQYYNGEERAKGNILERFSAQQFPDLHSELNLSSLELGDSALYFCASSERQGAEAYTFGSGTRLTVV.

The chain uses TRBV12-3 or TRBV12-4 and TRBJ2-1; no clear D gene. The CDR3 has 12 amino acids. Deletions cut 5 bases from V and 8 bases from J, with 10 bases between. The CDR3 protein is CASSQDGDEQFF. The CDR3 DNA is TGTGCCAGCAGTCAGGATGGCGATGAGCAGTTCTTC.

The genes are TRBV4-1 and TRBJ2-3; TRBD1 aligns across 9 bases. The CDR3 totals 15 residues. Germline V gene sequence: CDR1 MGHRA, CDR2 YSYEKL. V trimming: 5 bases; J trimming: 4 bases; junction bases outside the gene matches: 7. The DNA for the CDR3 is TGCGCCAGCAGCAAGGGACAGGGAGTTGCAGATACGCAGTATTTT. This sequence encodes CASSKGQGVADTQYF.

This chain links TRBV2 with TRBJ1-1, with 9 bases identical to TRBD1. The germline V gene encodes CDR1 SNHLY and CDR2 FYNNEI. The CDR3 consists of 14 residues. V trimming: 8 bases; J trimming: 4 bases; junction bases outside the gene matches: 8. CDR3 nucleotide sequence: TGTGCCAGCGGGCAGACAGGGGGTATCACTGAAGCTTTCTTT. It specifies CASGQTGGITEAFF.

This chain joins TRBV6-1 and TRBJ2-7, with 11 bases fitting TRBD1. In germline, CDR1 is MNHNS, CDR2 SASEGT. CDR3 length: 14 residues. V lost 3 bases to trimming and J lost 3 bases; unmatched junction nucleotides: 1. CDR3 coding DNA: TGTGCCAGCAGTGAGGGGACAGGGGGCTACGAGCAGTACTTC. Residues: CASSEGTGGYEQYF.

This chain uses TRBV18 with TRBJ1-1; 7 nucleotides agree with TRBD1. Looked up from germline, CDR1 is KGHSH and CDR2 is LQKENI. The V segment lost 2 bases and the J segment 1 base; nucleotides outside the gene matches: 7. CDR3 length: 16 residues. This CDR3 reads CASSPRGPGGNTEAFF. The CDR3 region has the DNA TGTGCCAGCTCACCAAGGGGGCCAGGGGGGAACACTGAAGCTTTCTTT.

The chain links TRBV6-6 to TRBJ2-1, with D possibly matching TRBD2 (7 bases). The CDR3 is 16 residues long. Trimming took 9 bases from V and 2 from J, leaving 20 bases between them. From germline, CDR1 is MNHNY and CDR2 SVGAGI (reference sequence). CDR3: CASTVPEGGAYNEQFF. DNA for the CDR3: TGTGCCAGTACGGTACCAGAGGGGGGGGCCTACAATGAGCAGTTCTTC.

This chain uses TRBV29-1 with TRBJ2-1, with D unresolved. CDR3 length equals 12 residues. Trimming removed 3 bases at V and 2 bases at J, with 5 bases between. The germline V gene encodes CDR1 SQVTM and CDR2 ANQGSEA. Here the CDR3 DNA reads TGCAGCGTTGACCCAGCCTACAATGAGCAGTTCTTC. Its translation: CSVDPAYNEQFF.

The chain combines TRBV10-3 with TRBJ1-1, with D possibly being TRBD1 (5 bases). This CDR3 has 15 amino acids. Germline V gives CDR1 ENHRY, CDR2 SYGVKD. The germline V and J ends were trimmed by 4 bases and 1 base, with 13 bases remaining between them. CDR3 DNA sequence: TGTGCCATCAGTGGGGGGGGAGACGGGAACACTGAAGCTTTCTTT. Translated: CAISGGGDGNTEAFF.

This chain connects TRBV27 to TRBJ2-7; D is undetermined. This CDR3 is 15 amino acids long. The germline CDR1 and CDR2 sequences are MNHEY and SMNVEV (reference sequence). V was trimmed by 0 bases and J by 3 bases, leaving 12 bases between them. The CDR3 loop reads CASSLSVPNNYEQYF. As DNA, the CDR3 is TGTGCCAGCAGTTTATCGGTGCCGAACAACTACGAGCAGTACTTC.

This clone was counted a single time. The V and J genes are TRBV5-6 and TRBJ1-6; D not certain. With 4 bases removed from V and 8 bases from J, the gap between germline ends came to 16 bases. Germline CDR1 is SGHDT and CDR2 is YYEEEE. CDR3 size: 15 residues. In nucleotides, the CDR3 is TGTGCCAGCAGCCCCGTAAACGGGGTGGATTCACCCCTCCACTTT. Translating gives CASSPVNGVDSPLHF.

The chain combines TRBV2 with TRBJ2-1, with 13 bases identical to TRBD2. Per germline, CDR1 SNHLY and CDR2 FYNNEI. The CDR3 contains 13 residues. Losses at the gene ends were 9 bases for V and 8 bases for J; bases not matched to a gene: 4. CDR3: CARRLAGGDEQFF. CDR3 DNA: TGTGCCAGGAGACTAGCGGGAGGCGATGAGCAGTTCTTC.

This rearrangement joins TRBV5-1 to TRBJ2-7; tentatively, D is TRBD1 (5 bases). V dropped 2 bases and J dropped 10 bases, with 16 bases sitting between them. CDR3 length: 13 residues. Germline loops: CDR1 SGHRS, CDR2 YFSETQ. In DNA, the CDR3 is TGCGCCAGCAGCTTAAACCAGGGATCACCTCAGTACTTC. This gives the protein CASSLNQGSPQYF.